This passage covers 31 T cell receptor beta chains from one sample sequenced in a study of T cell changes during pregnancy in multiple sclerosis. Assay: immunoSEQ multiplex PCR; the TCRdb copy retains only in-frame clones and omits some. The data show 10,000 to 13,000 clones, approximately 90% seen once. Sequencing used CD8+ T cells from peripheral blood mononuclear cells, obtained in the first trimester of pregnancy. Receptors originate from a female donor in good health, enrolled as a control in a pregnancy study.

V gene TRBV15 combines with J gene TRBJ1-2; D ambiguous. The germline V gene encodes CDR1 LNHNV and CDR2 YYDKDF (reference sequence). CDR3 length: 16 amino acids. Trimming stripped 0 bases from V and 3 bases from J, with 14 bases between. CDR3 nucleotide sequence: TGTGCCACCAGCAGAGATATTGAAGAGGAGTACTATGGCTACACCTTC. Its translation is CATSRDIEEEYYGYTF.

For the CDR3, the DNA is TGCGCCAGCAGCCGCGGGGAGGGGGTGGGAGCCACTGAAGCTTTCTTT. This translates into CASSRGEGVGATEAFF. V gene TRBV4-3 combines with J gene TRBJ1-1; a weak D match, TRBD1 (6 bases). This CDR3 is built from 16 residues. The germline V and J ends were trimmed by 4 bases and 4 bases, with 19 bases remaining between them. The germline V gene encodes CDR1 LGHNA and CDR2 YSLEER.

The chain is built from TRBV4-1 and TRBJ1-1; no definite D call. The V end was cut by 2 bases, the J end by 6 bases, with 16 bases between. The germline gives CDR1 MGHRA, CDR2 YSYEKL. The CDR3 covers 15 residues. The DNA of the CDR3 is TGCGCCAGCAGCCAAAGACCCTCCGCGAGGGCTGAAGCTTTCTTT. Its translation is CASSQRPSARAEAFF.

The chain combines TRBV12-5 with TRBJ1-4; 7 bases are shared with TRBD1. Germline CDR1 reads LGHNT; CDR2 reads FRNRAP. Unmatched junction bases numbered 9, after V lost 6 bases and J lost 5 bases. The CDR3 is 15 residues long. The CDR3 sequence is CASGYKGQQNEKLFF. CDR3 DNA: TGTGCTAGTGGGTACAAGGGACAGCAAAATGAAAAACTGTTTTTT.

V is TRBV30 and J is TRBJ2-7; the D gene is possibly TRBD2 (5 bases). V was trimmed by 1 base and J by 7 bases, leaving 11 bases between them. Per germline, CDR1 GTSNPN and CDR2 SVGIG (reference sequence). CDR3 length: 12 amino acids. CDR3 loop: CAWSGPGLEQYF. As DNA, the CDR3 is TGTGCCTGGAGTGGCCCCGGACTTGAGCAGTACTTC.

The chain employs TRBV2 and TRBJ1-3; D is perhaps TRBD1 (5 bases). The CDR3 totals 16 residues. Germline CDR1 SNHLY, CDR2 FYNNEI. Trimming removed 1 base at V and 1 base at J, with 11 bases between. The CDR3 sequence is CASSEGRGESGNTIYF. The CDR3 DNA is TGTGCCAGCAGTGAAGGACGGGGGGAGTCTGGAAACACCATATATTTT.

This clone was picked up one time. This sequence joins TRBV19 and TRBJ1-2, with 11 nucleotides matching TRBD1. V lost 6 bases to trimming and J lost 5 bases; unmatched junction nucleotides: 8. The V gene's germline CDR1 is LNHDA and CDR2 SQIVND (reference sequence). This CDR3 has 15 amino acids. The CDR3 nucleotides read TGTGCCAGTAGAGGACAGGGGGCGGGACCTTATGGCTACACCTTC. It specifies CASRGQGAGPYGYTF.

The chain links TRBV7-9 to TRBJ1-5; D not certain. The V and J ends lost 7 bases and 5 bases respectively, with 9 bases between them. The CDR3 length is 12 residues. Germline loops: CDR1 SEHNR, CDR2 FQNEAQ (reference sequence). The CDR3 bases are TGTGCCAGCACCCTAGAAGATCAGCCCCAGCATTTT. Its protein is CASTLEDQPQHF.

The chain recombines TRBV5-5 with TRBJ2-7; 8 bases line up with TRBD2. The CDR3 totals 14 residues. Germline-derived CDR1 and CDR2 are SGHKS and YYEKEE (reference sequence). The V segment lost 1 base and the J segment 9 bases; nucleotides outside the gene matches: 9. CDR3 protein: CASSLLLAGQAQYF. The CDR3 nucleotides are TGTGCCAGCAGCTTGCTCCTAGCGGGCCAAGCGCAGTACTTC.

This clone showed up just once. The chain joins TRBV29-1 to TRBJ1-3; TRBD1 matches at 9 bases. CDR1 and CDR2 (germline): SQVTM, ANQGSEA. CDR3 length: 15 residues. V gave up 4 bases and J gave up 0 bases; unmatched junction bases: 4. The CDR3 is CSVVGQGISGNTIYF. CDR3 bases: TGCAGCGTTGTGGGACAGGGAATCTCTGGAAACACCATATATTTT.

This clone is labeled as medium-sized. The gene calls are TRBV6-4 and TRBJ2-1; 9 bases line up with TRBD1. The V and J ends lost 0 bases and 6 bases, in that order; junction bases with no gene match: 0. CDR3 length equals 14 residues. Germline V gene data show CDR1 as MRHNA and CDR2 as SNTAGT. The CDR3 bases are TGTGCCAGCAGTGACTCGACAGGGGGCAATGAGCAGTTCTTC. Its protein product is CASSDSTGGNEQFF.

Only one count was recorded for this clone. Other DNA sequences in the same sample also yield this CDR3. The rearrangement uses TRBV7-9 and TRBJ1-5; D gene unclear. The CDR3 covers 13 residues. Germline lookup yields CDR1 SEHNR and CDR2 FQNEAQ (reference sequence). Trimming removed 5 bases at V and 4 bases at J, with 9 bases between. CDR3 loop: CASSPTRNQPQHF. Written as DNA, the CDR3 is TGTGCCAGCAGCCCGACACGAAATCAGCCCCAGCATTTT.

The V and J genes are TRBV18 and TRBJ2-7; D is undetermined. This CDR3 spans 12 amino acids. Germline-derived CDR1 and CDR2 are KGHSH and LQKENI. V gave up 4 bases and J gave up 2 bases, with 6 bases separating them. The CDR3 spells CASSLETYEQYF. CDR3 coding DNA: TGTGCCAGCTCACTCGAGACCTACGAGCAGTACTTC. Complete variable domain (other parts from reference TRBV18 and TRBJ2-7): NAGVMQNPRHLVRRRGQEARLRCSPMKGHSHVYWYRQLPEEGLKFMVYLQKENIIDESGMPKERFSAEFPKEGPSILRIQQVVRGDSAAYFCASSLETYEQYFGPGTRLTVT.

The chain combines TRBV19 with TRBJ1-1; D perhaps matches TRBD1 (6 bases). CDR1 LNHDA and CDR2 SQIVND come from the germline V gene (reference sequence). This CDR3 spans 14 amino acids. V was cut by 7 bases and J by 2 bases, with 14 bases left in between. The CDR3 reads CASTRLTGNTEAFF. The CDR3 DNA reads TGTGCCAGTACACGTTTGACAGGTAACACTGAAGCTTTCTTT.

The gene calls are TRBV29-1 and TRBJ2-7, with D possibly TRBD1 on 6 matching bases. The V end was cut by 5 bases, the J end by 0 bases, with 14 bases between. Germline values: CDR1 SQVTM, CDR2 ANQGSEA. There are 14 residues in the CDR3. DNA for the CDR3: TGCAGCGTTAAAACAGGGTATGACTCCTACGAGCAGTACTTC. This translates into CSVKTGYDSYEQYF.

The CDR3 nucleotides are TGTGCCAGCAGCTTGGGTCTTCAGCCCCAGCATTTT. It codes for CASSLGLQPQHF. V gene TRBV5-6 combines with J gene TRBJ1-5, with D uncertain. The CDR3 contains 12 residues. Germline values: CDR1 SGHDT, CDR2 YYEEEE. The V end was cut by 0 bases, the J end by 6 bases, with 4 bases between.

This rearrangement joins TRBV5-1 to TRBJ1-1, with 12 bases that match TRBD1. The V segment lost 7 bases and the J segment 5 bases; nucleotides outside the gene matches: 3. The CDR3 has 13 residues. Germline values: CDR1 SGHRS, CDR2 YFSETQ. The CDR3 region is CASGTGGMTEAFF. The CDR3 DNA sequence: TGCGCCAGCGGGACAGGGGGCATGACTGAAGCTTTCTTT.

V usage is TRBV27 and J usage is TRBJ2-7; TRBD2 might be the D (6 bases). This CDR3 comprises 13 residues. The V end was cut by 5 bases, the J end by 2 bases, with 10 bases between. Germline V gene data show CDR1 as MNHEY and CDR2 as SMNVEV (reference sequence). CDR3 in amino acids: CASSLGTAYEQYF. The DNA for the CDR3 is TGTGCCAGCAGTCTTGGGACTGCCTACGAGCAGTACTTC.

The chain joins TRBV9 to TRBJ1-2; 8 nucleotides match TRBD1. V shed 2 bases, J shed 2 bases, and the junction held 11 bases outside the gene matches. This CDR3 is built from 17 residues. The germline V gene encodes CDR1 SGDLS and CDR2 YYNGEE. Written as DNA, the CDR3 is TGTGCCAGCAGCGTGGGGACAGGATATTTAGTCAACTATGGCTACACCTTC. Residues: CASSVGTGYLVNYGYTF.

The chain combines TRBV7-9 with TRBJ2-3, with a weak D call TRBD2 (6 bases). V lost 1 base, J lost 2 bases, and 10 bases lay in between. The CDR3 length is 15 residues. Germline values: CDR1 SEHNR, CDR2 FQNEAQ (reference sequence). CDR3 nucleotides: TGTGCCAGCAGCTTAGATACGGGGGTCACAGATACGCAGTATTTT. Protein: CASSLDTGVTDTQYF.

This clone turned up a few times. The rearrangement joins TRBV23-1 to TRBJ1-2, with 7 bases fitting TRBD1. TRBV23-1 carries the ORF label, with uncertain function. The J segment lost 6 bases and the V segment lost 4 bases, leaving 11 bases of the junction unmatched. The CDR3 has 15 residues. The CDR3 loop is CASSPQQGPWDGYTF. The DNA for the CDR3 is TGCGCCAGCAGTCCACAACAGGGGCCCTGGGATGGCTACACCTTC.

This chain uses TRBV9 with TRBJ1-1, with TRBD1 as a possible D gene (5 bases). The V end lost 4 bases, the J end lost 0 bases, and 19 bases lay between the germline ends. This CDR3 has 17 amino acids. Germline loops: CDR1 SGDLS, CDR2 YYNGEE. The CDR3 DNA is TGTGCCAGCAGCCCGGCCCGGGGGGAAGGGGTGAACACTGAAGCTTTCTTT. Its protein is CASSPARGEGVNTEAFF.

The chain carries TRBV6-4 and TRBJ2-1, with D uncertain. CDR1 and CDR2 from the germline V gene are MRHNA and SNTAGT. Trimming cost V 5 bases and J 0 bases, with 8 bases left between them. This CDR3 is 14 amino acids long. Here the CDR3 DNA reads TGTGCCAGCAGTCCAGCAGGCTCCTACAATGAGCAGTTCTTC. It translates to CASSPAGSYNEQFF.

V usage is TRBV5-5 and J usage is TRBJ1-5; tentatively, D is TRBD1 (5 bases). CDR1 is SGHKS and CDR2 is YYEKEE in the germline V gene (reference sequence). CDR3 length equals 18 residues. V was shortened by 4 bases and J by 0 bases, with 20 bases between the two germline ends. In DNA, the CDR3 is TGTGCCAGCAGCCAAGTAGGCAGGGAGGGCTATAGCAATCAGCCCCAGCATTTT. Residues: CASSQVGREGYSNQPQHF.

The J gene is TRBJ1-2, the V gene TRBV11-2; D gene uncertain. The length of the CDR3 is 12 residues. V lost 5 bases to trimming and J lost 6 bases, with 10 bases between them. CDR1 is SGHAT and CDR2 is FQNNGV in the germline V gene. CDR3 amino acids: CASSREVHGYTF. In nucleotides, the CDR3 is TGTGCCAGCAGCCGCGAAGTCCATGGCTACACCTTC.

The CDR3 reads CASMGPPGQWSSGNTIYF. CDR3 nucleotides: TGTGCCAGTATGGGCCCTCCCGGACAGTGGAGCTCTGGAAACACCATATATTTT. The chain employs TRBV19 and TRBJ1-3; TRBD1 is a possible D gene (6 bases). The CDR3 is made up of 18 amino acids. Per the germline V gene, CDR1 is LNHDA and CDR2 is SQIVND (reference sequence). V dropped 7 bases and J dropped 0 bases, with 22 bases sitting between them.

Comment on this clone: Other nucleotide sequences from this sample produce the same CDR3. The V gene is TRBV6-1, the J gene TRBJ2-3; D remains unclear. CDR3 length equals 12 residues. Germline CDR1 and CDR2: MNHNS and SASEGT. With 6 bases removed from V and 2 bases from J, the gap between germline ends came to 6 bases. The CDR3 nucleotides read TGTGCCAGCAGCGTTAACACAGATACGCAGTATTTT. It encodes CASSVNTDTQYF.

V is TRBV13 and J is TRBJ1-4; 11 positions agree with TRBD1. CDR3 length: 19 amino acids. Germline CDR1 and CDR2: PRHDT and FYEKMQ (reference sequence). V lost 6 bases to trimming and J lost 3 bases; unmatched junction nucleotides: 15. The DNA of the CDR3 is TGTGCCAGCAGGGATACGGGACAGGGGGTTTTCGAGTCTAATGAAAAACTGTTTTTT. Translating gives CASRDTGQGVFESNEKLFF.

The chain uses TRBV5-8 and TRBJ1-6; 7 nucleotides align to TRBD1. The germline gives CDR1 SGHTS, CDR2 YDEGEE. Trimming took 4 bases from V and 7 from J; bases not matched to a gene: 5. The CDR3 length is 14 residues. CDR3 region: CASSLPGQNSPLHF. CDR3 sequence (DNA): TGTGCCAGCAGCCTCCCGGGACAGAATTCACCCCTCCACTTT.

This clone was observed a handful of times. The CDR3 DNA reads TGTGCCAGCAGTTACACTAGCGGGGGGTACAATGAGCAGTTCTTC. It specifies CASSYTSGGYNEQFF. The chain employs TRBV6-5 and TRBJ2-1; the match to TRBD2 covers 12 bases. This CDR3 has 15 residues. Looked up from germline, CDR1 is MNHEY and CDR2 is SVGAGI. V lost 2 bases and J lost 4; bases outside the gene matches: 0.

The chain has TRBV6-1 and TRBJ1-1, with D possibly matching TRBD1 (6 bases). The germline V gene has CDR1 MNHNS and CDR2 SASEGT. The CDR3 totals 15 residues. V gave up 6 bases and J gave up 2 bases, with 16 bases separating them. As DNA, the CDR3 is TGTGCCAGCAGCCTTACCAGGGGCCCTAACACTGAAGCTTTCTTT. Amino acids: CASSLTRGPNTEAFF.